This entry concerns a single T cell receptor beta chain. The antigen is not known. This sample was included in a study of graft-versus-host responses after intestinal transplantation. Study observations and caveats: Subjects displaying graft-donor T cell macrochimerism possessed elevated graft-versus-host to host-versus-graft clonal ratios inside allografts.

The repertoire was sequenced with immunoSEQ multiplex PCR; TCRdb's copy has only in-frame clones and lacks some. Of some 79,000 clones in the sample, around nine tenths are singletons; the top ten hold 0.3% to 0.4%. This CDR3 has 16 residues. V trimming: 6 bases; J trimming: 4 bases; junction bases outside the gene matches: 14. Germline V gene sequence: CDR1 ENHRY, CDR2 SYGVKD. This TCR came from a human donor who received an intestinal transplant. The chain is built from TRBV10-3 and TRBJ2-5; 7 bases line up with TRBD2. The material was unstimulated CD4+ T cells sorted from spleen or lymph node cells, obtained before intestinal transplant. The DNA of the CDR3 is TGTGCCATCAGCGTCTGGGGGAGGGGCCGGAGAGAGACCCAGTACTTC. It codes for CAISVWGRGRRETQYF.